The clone carrying this T cell receptor (beta chain) has more than one count but fewer than ten. These data are taken from a study of Ad26.COV2.S vaccination and SARS-CoV-2 variants. Data came from immunoSEQ multiplex PCR; TCRdb stores just in-frame clones and leaves some out. Counted here are around 400,000 clones, 80% to 90% occurring once; the ten biggest clones make up nearly 7.5%. The CDR3 sequence is 15 residues long. The V segment lost 4 bases and the J segment 0 bases; nucleotides outside the gene matches: 4. Per germline, CDR1 SGDLS and CDR2 YYNGEE. Treatment here: some 19 received Ad26.COV2.S at low or high dose, single or two shots; about 5 received placebo; per-sample allocation not given. The study sampled participants on day 63 after the first vaccine or placebo injection.

The TCR comes from a person aged 18 to 65 who received the Ad26.COV2.S COVID-19 vaccine or a placebo. The sequences come from peripheral blood, collected in a trial of Ad26.COV2.S vaccine versus placebo. The chain couples TRBV9 to TRBJ1-5, with TRBD1 matching over 7 bases. In DNA, the CDR3 is TGTGCCAGCAGCCAGGGGGACTATAGCAATCAGCCCCAGCATTTT. Translated, it gives CASSQGDYSNQPQHF.